The entry below describes one T cell receptor beta chain. As yet, its antigen is unknown. TCRdb's copy holds only in-frame clones and misses some; the assay was immunoSEQ multiplex PCR. Here the sample spans some 740,000 clones, roughly 92% being singletons. This sample was taken from a study of shared clonotypes between healthy human individuals. About the research overall: The plates for each donor numbered three CD4 naive, three CD4 memory, two CD8 naive and one CD8 memory. Study observations and caveats: Roughly 4.7% was the fraction of naive CD4 clonotypes found shared across several donors.

Germline V gives CDR1 SGHRS, CDR2 YFSETQ. Trimming took 5 bases from V and 7 from J; bases not matched to a gene: 6. The CDR3 extends over 14 amino acids. Terminally differentiated effector memory CD45RA+ cells were excluded by CCR7 positive selection of CD45RO-negative cells. The genes are TRBV5-1 and TRBJ1-2; the match to TRBD1 covers 12 bases. Sequenced: naive CD8+ T cells sorted from blood. This sequence originates from a man aged 30 to 45 in good health. Here the CDR3 reads CASRFRDRGLGYTF. Here the CDR3 DNA reads TGCGCCAGCAGGTTCCGGGACAGGGGGCTTGGCTACACCTTC.